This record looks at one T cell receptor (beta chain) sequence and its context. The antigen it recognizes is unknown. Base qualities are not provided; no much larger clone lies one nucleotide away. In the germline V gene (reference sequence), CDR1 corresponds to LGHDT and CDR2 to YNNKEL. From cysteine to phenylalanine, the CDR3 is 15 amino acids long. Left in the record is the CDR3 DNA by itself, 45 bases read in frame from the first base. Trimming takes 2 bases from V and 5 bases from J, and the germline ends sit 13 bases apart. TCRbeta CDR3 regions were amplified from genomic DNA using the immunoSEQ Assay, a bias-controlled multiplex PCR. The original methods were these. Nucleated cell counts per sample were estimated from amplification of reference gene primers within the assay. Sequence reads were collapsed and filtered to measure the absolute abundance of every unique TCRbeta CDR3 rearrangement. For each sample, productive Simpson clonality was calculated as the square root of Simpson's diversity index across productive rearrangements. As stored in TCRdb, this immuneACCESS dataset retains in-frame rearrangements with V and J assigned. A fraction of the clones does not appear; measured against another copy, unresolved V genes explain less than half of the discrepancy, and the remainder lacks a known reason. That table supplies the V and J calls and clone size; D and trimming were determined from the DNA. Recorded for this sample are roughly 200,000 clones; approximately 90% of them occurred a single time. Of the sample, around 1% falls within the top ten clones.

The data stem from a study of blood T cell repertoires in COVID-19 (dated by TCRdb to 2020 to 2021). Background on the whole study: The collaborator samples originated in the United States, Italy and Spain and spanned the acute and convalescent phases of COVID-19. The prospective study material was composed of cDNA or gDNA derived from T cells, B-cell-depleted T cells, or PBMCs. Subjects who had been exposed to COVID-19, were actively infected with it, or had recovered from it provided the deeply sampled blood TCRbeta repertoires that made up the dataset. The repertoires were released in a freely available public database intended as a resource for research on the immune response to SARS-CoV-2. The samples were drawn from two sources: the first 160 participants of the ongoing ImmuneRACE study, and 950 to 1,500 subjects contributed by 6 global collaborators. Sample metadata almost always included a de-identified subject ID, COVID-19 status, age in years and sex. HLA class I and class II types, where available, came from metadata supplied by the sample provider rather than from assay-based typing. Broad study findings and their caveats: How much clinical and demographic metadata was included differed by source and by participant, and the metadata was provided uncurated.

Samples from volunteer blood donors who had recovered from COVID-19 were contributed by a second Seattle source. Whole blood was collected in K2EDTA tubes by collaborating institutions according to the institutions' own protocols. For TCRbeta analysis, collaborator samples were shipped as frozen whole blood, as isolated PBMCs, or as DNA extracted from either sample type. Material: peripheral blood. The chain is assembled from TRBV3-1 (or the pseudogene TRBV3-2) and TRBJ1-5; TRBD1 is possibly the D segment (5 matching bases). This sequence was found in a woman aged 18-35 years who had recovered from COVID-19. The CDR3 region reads CASSQLPGPYQPQHF. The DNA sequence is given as TGTGCCAGCAGCCAATTACCAGGGCCTTATCAGCCCCAGCATTTT.